These T cell receptor beta chains were read from a single sample in a study of T cell repertoires in cytomegalovirus infection. From the reads, TCRdb called clonotypes with MiXCR, one entry per CDR3 protein. The sample contains under 200,000 distinct CDR3 sequences, roughly 28% of which appear only once. Sequencing was done on a sample of PBMCs. The receptors were sampled from a human donor in good health (CMV status not recorded). Some clones in this sample may be carry-over from other donors' samples. Both conserved end residues are part of each CDR3. The order of the fields is D gene, clone size, J gene, V gene, CDR3 DNA, CDR3 protein. A D gene is named only where the DNA matches it firmly. Only part of the rows carry a size: once, few, many, or a class if the clone is expanded.

D: .; size: .; J: TRBJ2-7; V: TRBV2; DNA: TGTGCCAGCATGGACGGGGGGCGAGGCTACGAGCAGTACTTC; CDR3: CASMDGGRGYEQYF
D: .; size: few; J: TRBJ1-5; V: TRBV3-1; DNA: TGTGCCAGCAGCCAAGATAACCCCTATGGCAATCAGCCCCAGCATTTT; CDR3: CASSQDNPYGNQPQHF
D: TRBD1; size: many; J: TRBJ1-1; V: TRBV4-1; DNA: TGCGCCAGCAGCCGGAACCGGGACAGGGCTAGGAGCACTGAAGCTTTCTTT; CDR3: CASSRNRDRARSTEAFF
D: TRBD1; size: .; J: TRBJ2-2; V: TRBV6-2/TRBV6-3; DNA: TGTGCCAGCAGTTACCCCGAGGGGGCAGGTGAACTCGACACCGGGGAGCTGTTTTTT; CDR3: CASSYPEGAGELDTGELFF
D: TRBD1; size: .; J: TRBJ1-3; V: TRBV7-4; DNA: TGTGCCAGCAGCATCCCCCCGGGACAGGGACTCGAAAACACCATATATTTT; CDR3: CASSIPPGQGLENTIYF
D: .; size: .; J: TRBJ2-1; V: TRBV5-1; DNA: TGCGCCAGCAGCCCGGAGGTGCCGCCGAGCTCCTACAATGAGCAGTTCTTC; CDR3: CASSPEVPPSSYNEQFF
D: .; size: many; J: TRBJ1-5; V: TRBV7-8; DNA: TGTGCCAGCAGCTCCCTCCGGGGGGGCAATCAGCCCCAGCATTTT; CDR3: CASSSLRGGNQPQHF
D: TRBD1; size: many; J: TRBJ2-7; V: TRBV11-2; DNA: TGTGCCAGCAGCCAGGACAGGTGGTTAATCTACGAGCAGTACTTC; CDR3: CASSQDRWLIYEQYF
D: .; size: many; J: TRBJ1-4; V: TRBV12-3/TRBV12-4; DNA: TGTGCCAGCAGTCAGGCGGGAGACGGGTATGAAAAACTGTTTTTT; CDR3: CASSQAGDGYEKLFF
D: .; size: few; J: TRBJ1-1; V: TRBV29-1; DNA: TGCAGCGTTCAACTGAACACTGAAGCTTTCTTT; CDR3: CSVQLNTEAFF
D: .; size: few; J: TRBJ2-6; V: TRBV2; DNA: TGTGCCAGCAGTGATTGGAGCTCTGGGGCCAACGTCCTGACTTTC; CDR3: CASSDWSSGANVLTF
D: TRBD2; size: many; J: TRBJ2-7; V: TRBV7-2; DNA: TGTGCCAGCAGCTTATTACTAGCGGGGGGCCCCGGGAACGAGCAGTACTTC; CDR3: CASSLLLAGGPGNEQYF
D: TRBD2; size: .; J: TRBJ2-7; V: TRBV3-1; DNA: TGTGCCAGCAGCCGATCAGGCGGGGGTTACGTGCAGTACTTC; CDR3: CASSRSGGGYVQYF
D: TRBD1; size: few; J: TRBJ1-5; V: TRBV7-6; DNA: TGTGCCAGCAGCCCCCGGGACAGGGGAAAAAATCAGCCCCAGCATTTT; CDR3: CASSPRDRGKNQPQHF
D: TRBD1; size: .; J: TRBJ1-1; V: TRBV6-6; DNA: TGTGCCAGCAGTTACGCGCAGGGGGCGCAGTCTTTCTTT; CDR3: CASSYAQGAQSFF
D: TRBD1; size: many; J: TRBJ1-3; V: TRBV7-2; DNA: TGTGCCAGCAGCTTCCTAGGACAGGACAGAAACACCATATATTTT; CDR3: CASSFLGQDRNTIYF
D: .; size: .; J: TRBJ2-7; V: TRBV19; DNA: TGTGCCAGTAGTATACAAGACTCCCACTACGAGCAGTACTTC; CDR3: CASSIQDSHYEQYF
D: TRBD1; size: .; J: TRBJ2-1; V: TRBV7-2; DNA: TGTGCCAGCAGCTCGGCCGGGACAGGGGTTCATGAGCAGTTCTTC; CDR3: CASSSAGTGVHEQFF
D: TRBD1; size: few; J: TRBJ1-2; V: TRBV7-2; DNA: TGTGCCAGCAGCTTAGCCGGGACAGTAAACTATGGCTACACCTTC; CDR3: CASSLAGTVNYGYTF
D: .; size: few; J: TRBJ1-1; V: TRBV29-1; DNA: TGCAGCGTTGGAGGGGGAATTAGAAACATTGAAGCTTTCTTT; CDR3: CSVGGGIRNIEAFF
D: TRBD2; size: few; J: TRBJ2-2; V: TRBV5-1; DNA: TGCGCCAGCAGCTTGGCCTCTCTAGCGGGGGACACCGGGGAGCTGTTTTTT; CDR3: CASSLASLAGDTGELFF
D: .; size: few; J: TRBJ2-3; V: TRBV7-2; DNA: TGTGCCAGCAGCTTACACTCCCCCACAGATACGCAGTATTTT; CDR3: CASSLHSPTDTQYF
D: TRBD1; size: few; J: TRBJ2-2; V: TRBV4-1; DNA: TGCGCCAGCAGCCAAGGGACAGGCGACCTTCTTAACACCGGGGAGCTGTTTTTT; CDR3: CASSQGTGDLLNTGELFF
D: TRBD1; size: .; J: TRBJ1-4; V: TRBV6-2/TRBV6-3; DNA: TGTGCCAGCAGTGCAGGACAGGGAGCTAATGAAAAACTGTTTTTT; CDR3: CASSAGQGANEKLFF
D: TRBD2; size: many; J: TRBJ2-2; V: TRBV4-3; DNA: TGCGCCAGCAGCCAAGATCGGGAGGGGCTCTACGTGAACACCGGGGAGCTGTTTTTT; CDR3: CASSQDREGLYVNTGELFF
D: TRBD2; size: .; J: TRBJ2-3; V: TRBV20-1; DNA: TGCAGTGCGAGGGGACTAGCGGGGGGAGCCCGCAATACGCAGTATTTT; CDR3: CSARGLAGGARNTQYF
D: TRBD2; size: .; J: TRBJ2-1; V: TRBV5-1; DNA: TGCGCCAGCAGCTTGGGCGGGGGTTATGAGCAGTTCTTC; CDR3: CASSLGGGYEQFF
D: .; size: .; J: TRBJ1-4; V: TRBV2; DNA: TGTGCCAGCAGTGAAATAGGCTCAACTAATGAAAAACTGTTTTTT; CDR3: CASSEIGSTNEKLFF
D: .; size: .; J: TRBJ1-1; V: TRBV18; DNA: TGTGCCAGCTCAACGCAGGCTCCGGGACATACGAACACTGAAGCTTTCTTT; CDR3: CASSTQAPGHTNTEAFF
D: .; size: .; J: TRBJ1-5; V: TRBV25-1; DNA: TGTGCCAGCAGTGAGTCAGGGGATGGTCAGCCCCAGCATTTT; CDR3: CASSESGDGQPQHF
D: .; size: once; J: TRBJ2-7; V: TRBV15; DNA: TGTGCCACCAGCAGAGGACAGCCCTACGAGCAGTACTTC; CDR3: CATSRGQPYEQYF
D: .; size: .; J: TRBJ1-1; V: TRBV12-3/TRBV12-4; DNA: TGTGCCAGCAGTCCCAGGGGACTGGGATTGGGGAACACTGAAGCTTTCTTT; CDR3: CASSPRGLGLGNTEAFF
D: .; size: .; J: TRBJ2-1; V: TRBV6-1; DNA: TGTGCCAGCAGGTTGTCACAGGGCAATGAGCAGTTCTTC; CDR3: CASRLSQGNEQFF
D: TRBD1; size: .; J: TRBJ1-2; V: TRBV11-1; DNA: TGTGCCAGCAGCCGGGACAGGGATGGGCATGGCTACACCTTC; CDR3: CASSRDRDGHGYTF
D: .; size: once; J: TRBJ2-7; V: TRBV12-3/TRBV12-4; DNA: TGTGCCAGCAGTCCCCCCACCGGGGACCCCTACGAGCAGTACTTC; CDR3: CASSPPTGDPYEQYF
D: .; size: .; J: TRBJ1-1; V: TRBV7-6; DNA: TGTGCCAGCAGCCTTAGGGGCGGCCCCAGGGAAGCTTTCTTT; CDR3: CASSLRGGPREAFF
D: TRBD2; size: .; J: TRBJ2-3; V: TRBV7-2; DNA: TGTGCCAGCAGCCCTAGGTCTAGCGGGGACACAGATACGCAGTATTTT; CDR3: CASSPRSSGDTDTQYF
D: TRBD1; size: few; J: TRBJ1-2; V: TRBV2; DNA: TGTGCCAGCAGTCGACAGGGGGCTAACTATGGCTACACCTTC; CDR3: CASSRQGANYGYTF
D: TRBD1; size: .; J: TRBJ1-1; V: TRBV29-1; DNA: TGCAGCGCTGAGACAGGGGTGGCCATTGAAGCTTTCTTT; CDR3: CSAETGVAIEAFF
D: .; size: .; J: TRBJ2-7; V: TRBV29-1; DNA: TGCAGCGTTGAACCCTCTGGGCGCCCCTACGAGCAGTACTTC; CDR3: CSVEPSGRPYEQYF
D: .; size: many; J: TRBJ1-3; V: TRBV7-2; DNA: TGTGCCAGCAGTCCTTCGGGAACAGACGCATTCTCTGGAAACACCATATATTTT; CDR3: CASSPSGTDAFSGNTIYF
D: .; size: .; J: TRBJ2-5; V: TRBV5-5; DNA: TGTGCCAGCAGCTTGGAACCGAGCCAAGAGACCCAGTACTTC; CDR3: CASSLEPSQETQYF
D: .; size: .; J: TRBJ1-1; V: TRBV2; DNA: TGTGCCAGCATTCCAGGGTCGTACACTGAAGCTTTCTTT; CDR3: CASIPGSYTEAFF
D: .; size: few; J: TRBJ2-7; V: TRBV19; DNA: TGTGCCAGTAGGACTCCAGGGGAGGAAGGCGAGCAGTACTTC; CDR3: CASRTPGEEGEQYF
D: .; size: .; J: TRBJ2-3; V: TRBV2; DNA: TGTGCCAGCTCGGGACAGTCGGGAGGTACGCAGTATTTT; CDR3: CASSGQSGGTQYF
D: .; size: few; J: TRBJ2-5; V: TRBV4-1; DNA: TGCGCCAGCAGCCAAGACTCCGTTGAAAGGACGGAGTACCAAGAGACCCAGTACTTC; CDR3: CASSQDSVERTEYQETQYF
D: .; size: few; J: TRBJ1-2; V: TRBV4-2; DNA: TGTGCCAGCAGCCAAGATTTCTCAGGGGACGCCTATGGCTACACCTTC; CDR3: CASSQDFSGDAYGYTF
D: TRBD1; size: few; J: TRBJ1-6; V: TRBV6-5; DNA: TGTGCCAGCAGTTACTCGACAGGGTCCTATAATTCACCCCTCCACTTT; CDR3: CASSYSTGSYNSPLHF
D: .; size: few; J: TRBJ2-5; V: TRBV7-8; DNA: TGTGCCAGCAGCTTAGGACAGGTCCAAGAGACCCAGTACTTC; CDR3: CASSLGQVQETQYF
D: .; size: .; J: TRBJ2-5; V: TRBV3-1; DNA: TGTGCCAGCAGCCAGATCCATAAGGAGACCCAGTACTTC; CDR3: CASSQIHKETQYF
D: TRBD1; size: many; J: TRBJ2-5; V: TRBV7-2; DNA: TGTGCCAGCAGTCGGACCTCAGGGGGCCCTAGGGACCAGTACTTC; CDR3: CASSRTSGGPRDQYF
D: .; size: few; J: TRBJ1-1; V: TRBV5-1; DNA: TGCGCCAGCAGCTTAAGCGGTCGTGAGGGGGCTGAAGCTTTCTTT; CDR3: CASSLSGREGAEAFF
D: .; size: few; J: TRBJ2-7; V: TRBV19; DNA: TGTGCCAGTAGTATAGGTCCGGCCTCCTACGAGCAGTACTTC; CDR3: CASSIGPASYEQYF
D: .; size: .; J: TRBJ1-2; V: TRBV4-3; DNA: TGCGCCAGCAGCCAAGATCACCTTTTTAACTATGGCTACACCTTC; CDR3: CASSQDHLFNYGYTF
D: .; size: many; J: TRBJ2-7; V: TRBV7-2; DNA: TGTGCCAGCAGCTTATCGCCCCTCTACGAGCAGTACTTC; CDR3: CASSLSPLYEQYF